Listed below are T cell receptor beta chains from one sample, sequenced in a study of Ad26.COV2.S vaccination and SARS-CoV-2 variants. TCRdb's table, derived via immunoSEQ multiplex PCR, lists solely in-frame clones and lacks some. The sample has roughly 390,000 clones, around 85% seen once. Material: peripheral blood, obtained in a trial of Ad26.COV2.S vaccine versus placebo. These receptors all stem from a person aged 18-60 years who received the Ad26.COV2.S COVID-19 vaccine or a placebo. CDR3s include the opening cysteine and the closing phenylalanine or tryptophan. A D gene is named only where the DNA matches it firmly. Not all rows give a size; the values are once, few, many and, for expanded clones, a class.

abundance: .; j_gene: TRBJ1-1; d_gene: TRBD1; v_gene: TRBV18; CDR3nt: TGTGCCAGCTCAGATGACAGGGGAAGATTACCAAGCCCTGAAGCTTTCTTT; CDR3aa: CASSDDRGRLPSPEAFF
abundance: few; j_gene: TRBJ1-6; d_gene: TRBD1; v_gene: TRBV7-9; CDR3nt: TGTGCCCTAGGCGGGACAGACTATAATTCACCCCTCCACTTT; CDR3aa: CALGGTDYNSPLHF
abundance: .; j_gene: TRBJ2-1; d_gene: .; v_gene: TRBV12-3/TRBV12-4; CDR3nt: TGTGCCAGCAGTTTGGGGGGCCACCAGTTCTTC; CDR3aa: CASSLGGHQFF
abundance: few; j_gene: TRBJ1-6; d_gene: .; v_gene: TRBV2; CDR3nt: TGTGCCAGCAGCCCTGACGCTCCCAGGAATTCACCCCTCCACTTT; CDR3aa: CASSPDAPRNSPLHF
abundance: few; j_gene: TRBJ1-2; d_gene: .; v_gene: TRBV5-4; CDR3nt: TGTGCCAGCAGCTTGTCTGCAGATAACTATGGCTACACCTTC; CDR3aa: CASSLSADNYGYTF
abundance: .; j_gene: TRBJ1-1; d_gene: .; v_gene: TRBV7-9; CDR3nt: TGTGCCAGCAGCTTAGTACAGGGTAGGAACACTGAAGCTTTCTTT; CDR3aa: CASSLVQGRNTEAFF
abundance: .; j_gene: TRBJ2-3; d_gene: TRBD1; v_gene: TRBV19; CDR3nt: TGTGCCAGTAGTAATCGGGACAGGGGCTTCACAGATACGCAGTATTTT; CDR3aa: CASSNRDRGFTDTQYF
abundance: once; j_gene: TRBJ2-3; d_gene: TRBD2; v_gene: TRBV9; CDR3nt: TGTGCCAGCAGCGAAGGCGCGGGGGGAGAACCAGATACGCAGTATTTT; CDR3aa: CASSEGAGGEPDTQYF
abundance: .; j_gene: TRBJ2-5; d_gene: TRBD2; v_gene: TRBV30; CDR3nt: TGTGCCTGGAGGTCTAGCGGGGGGCCGGGAGAGACCCAGTACTTC; CDR3aa: CAWRSSGGPGETQYF
abundance: .; j_gene: TRBJ1-1; d_gene: .; v_gene: TRBV14; CDR3nt: TGTGCCAGCAGCCAAGTCTTATCTGGGTCCAGAAACACTGAAGCTTTCTTT; CDR3aa: CASSQVLSGSRNTEAFF
abundance: .; j_gene: TRBJ2-1; d_gene: TRBD2; v_gene: TRBV7-2; CDR3nt: TGTGCCAGCAGCTTCGCCGGGACTAGCGGGGGGGGTGAGCAGTTCTTC; CDR3aa: CASSFAGTSGGGEQFF
abundance: .; j_gene: TRBJ2-1; d_gene: .; v_gene: TRBV5-5; CDR3nt: TGTGCCAGCAGCTTGGGACAGTACAATGAGCAGTTCTTC; CDR3aa: CASSLGQYNEQFF
abundance: once; j_gene: TRBJ2-7; d_gene: .; v_gene: TRBV16; CDR3nt: TGTGCCAGCAGCCAAGAGTCGTACTACGAGCAGTACTTC; CDR3aa: CASSQESYYEQYF
abundance: once; j_gene: TRBJ2-7; d_gene: TRBD2; v_gene: TRBV9; CDR3nt: TGTGCCAGCAGTGACGGGACTAGCTACGAGCAGTACTTC; CDR3aa: CASSDGTSYEQYF
abundance: .; j_gene: TRBJ2-1; d_gene: .; v_gene: TRBV19; CDR3nt: TGTGCCAGTAGTGTGTGGGTAGGGAATGAGCAGTTCTTC; CDR3aa: CASSVWVGNEQFF
abundance: .; j_gene: TRBJ1-1; d_gene: .; v_gene: TRBV3-1/TRBV3-2; CDR3nt: TGTGCCAGCAGCCAGGGGGAGGGGACTGAAGCTTTCTTT; CDR3aa: CASSQGEGTEAFF
abundance: .; j_gene: TRBJ1-1; d_gene: .; v_gene: TRBV19; CDR3nt: TGTGCCAAAACCGACGGGGTAAAAGCTTTCTTT; CDR3aa: CAKTDGVKAFF
abundance: .; j_gene: TRBJ1-1; d_gene: .; v_gene: TRBV10-3; CDR3nt: TGTGCCATCAGTGGGTACGAGGGCACTGAAGCTTTCTTT; CDR3aa: CAISGYEGTEAFF
abundance: .; j_gene: TRBJ1-2; d_gene: .; v_gene: TRBV2; CDR3nt: TGTGCCAGCAGTGAAGCGTTGGGAGGCTATGGCTACACCTTC; CDR3aa: CASSEALGGYGYTF
abundance: once; j_gene: TRBJ2-3; d_gene: TRBD1; v_gene: TRBV5-4; CDR3nt: TGTGCCAGCAGCTCTGACGTACAGGGGAGCACAGATACGCAGTATTTT; CDR3aa: CASSSDVQGSTDTQYF
abundance: .; j_gene: TRBJ1-5; d_gene: .; v_gene: TRBV3-1/TRBV3-2; CDR3nt: TGTGCCAGCAGCCTAAACTACGGAGAGAGCAATCAGCCCCAGCATTTT; CDR3aa: CASSLNYGESNQPQHF
abundance: .; j_gene: TRBJ2-1; d_gene: .; v_gene: TRBV20-1; CDR3nt: TGCAGTGCTTATTTCAATGAGCAGTTCTTC; CDR3aa: CSAYFNEQFF
abundance: .; j_gene: TRBJ1-2; d_gene: .; v_gene: TRBV2; CDR3nt: TGTGCCAGCAGTGATCCATTTTCCAACTATGGCTACACCTTC; CDR3aa: CASSDPFSNYGYTF
abundance: .; j_gene: TRBJ2-7; d_gene: .; v_gene: TRBV4-1; CDR3nt: TGCGCCAGCAGCCAAGGGGTCCGGGGCTCCTACGAGCAGTACTTC; CDR3aa: CASSQGVRGSYEQYF
abundance: .; j_gene: TRBJ1-2; d_gene: TRBD1; v_gene: TRBV10-1; CDR3nt: TGCGCCAGCAGTGAGAGTGGGACAGGGTATGGCTACACCTTC; CDR3aa: CASSESGTGYGYTF
abundance: .; j_gene: TRBJ1-5; d_gene: .; v_gene: TRBV11-2; CDR3nt: TGTGCCAGCAGCCAGGGACCAGGGCAGCCCCAGCATTTT; CDR3aa: CASSQGPGQPQHF
abundance: .; j_gene: TRBJ1-3; d_gene: TRBD1; v_gene: TRBV15; CDR3nt: TGTGCCACCAGCAGAGGGACAGGGACTGGAAACACCATATATTTT; CDR3aa: CATSRGTGTGNTIYF
abundance: once; j_gene: TRBJ2-7; d_gene: .; v_gene: TRBV19; CDR3nt: TGTGCCAGTGGGGGGCCGGCAGGGGGTCCCGAGCAGTACTTC; CDR3aa: CASGGPAGGPEQYF
abundance: .; j_gene: TRBJ1-2; d_gene: .; v_gene: TRBV4-2; CDR3nt: TGTGCCAGCAGCCCGAGGGTGGGAGAAGCTAACTATGGCTACACCTTC; CDR3aa: CASSPRVGEANYGYTF
abundance: once; j_gene: TRBJ2-5; d_gene: .; v_gene: TRBV7-9; CDR3nt: TGTGCCAGCAGCTTAGTCGCTAACCAAGAGACCCAGTACTTC; CDR3aa: CASSLVANQETQYF
abundance: .; j_gene: TRBJ1-2; d_gene: .; v_gene: TRBV6-5; CDR3nt: TGTGCCAGCAGCCAGGGTAGAGAAGGTGGCTACACCTTC; CDR3aa: CASSQGREGGYTF
abundance: .; j_gene: TRBJ1-4; d_gene: TRBD1; v_gene: TRBV15; CDR3nt: TGTGCCACCAGCACCGACAGGGAAGGTGTCAAACTGTTTTTT; CDR3aa: CATSTDREGVKLFF
abundance: few; j_gene: TRBJ1-1; d_gene: .; v_gene: TRBV21-1; CDR3nt: TGTGCCAGCAGCAAGGGTTTCGCTGAAGCTTTCTTT; CDR3aa: CASSKGFAEAFF
abundance: .; j_gene: TRBJ2-1; d_gene: .; v_gene: TRBV2; CDR3nt: TGTGCCAGCAGTGGACAGTCGATTGAGCAGTTCTTC; CDR3aa: CASSGQSIEQFF
abundance: .; j_gene: TRBJ2-1; d_gene: .; v_gene: TRBV6-2/TRBV6-3; CDR3nt: TGTGCCAGCAGCGAGACCGCGGAGAGATACAATGAGCAGTTCTTC; CDR3aa: CASSETAERYNEQFF
abundance: .; j_gene: TRBJ1-1; d_gene: .; v_gene: TRBV5-1; CDR3nt: TGCGCCAGCAGCTTTGACGGGGCCGTAGCTTTCTTT; CDR3aa: CASSFDGAVAFF
abundance: .; j_gene: TRBJ1-1; d_gene: .; v_gene: TRBV18; CDR3nt: TGTGCCAGCTCACCACGGGTCGATACTGAAGCTTTCTTT; CDR3aa: CASSPRVDTEAFF
abundance: .; j_gene: TRBJ2-1; d_gene: .; v_gene: TRBV7-9; CDR3nt: TGTGCCAGCAGCTTCATTAGCAGAGACAATGAGCAGTTCTTC; CDR3aa: CASSFISRDNEQFF
abundance: .; j_gene: TRBJ2-5; d_gene: .; v_gene: TRBV14; CDR3nt: TGTGCCAGCAGCCAAGCATGGGGGCCCCAAGAGACCCAGTACTTC; CDR3aa: CASSQAWGPQETQYF
abundance: .; j_gene: TRBJ2-7; d_gene: .; v_gene: TRBV12-5; CDR3nt: TGTGCTAGTGGTTTGTTCGGGGACAACGAGCAGTACTTC; CDR3aa: CASGLFGDNEQYF
abundance: .; j_gene: TRBJ2-2; d_gene: .; v_gene: TRBV5-6; CDR3nt: TGTGCCAGCAGCTCCAGGGGGGCGGGGTTCACCGGGGAGCTGTTTTTT; CDR3aa: CASSSRGAGFTGELFF
abundance: .; j_gene: TRBJ1-1; d_gene: .; v_gene: TRBV5-8; CDR3nt: TGTGCCAGCAGCCTCAAGACTGAGAACACTGAAGCTTTCTTT; CDR3aa: CASSLKTENTEAFF
abundance: .; j_gene: TRBJ1-3; d_gene: .; v_gene: TRBV15; CDR3nt: TGTGCCACCAGCAGAGATAGGGTGGCTGGAAACACCATATATTTT; CDR3aa: CATSRDRVAGNTIYF